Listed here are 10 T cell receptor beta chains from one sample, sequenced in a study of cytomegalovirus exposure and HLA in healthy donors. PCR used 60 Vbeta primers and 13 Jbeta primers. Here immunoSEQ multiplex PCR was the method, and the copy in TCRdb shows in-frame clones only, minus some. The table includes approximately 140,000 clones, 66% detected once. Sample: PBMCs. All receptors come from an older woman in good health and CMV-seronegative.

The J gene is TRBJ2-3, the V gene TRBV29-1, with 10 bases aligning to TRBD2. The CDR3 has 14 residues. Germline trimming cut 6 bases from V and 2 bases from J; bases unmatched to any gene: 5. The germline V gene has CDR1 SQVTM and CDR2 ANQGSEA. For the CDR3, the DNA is TGCAGCGTGGTGGGACTAGCGCTCACAGATACGCAGTATTTT. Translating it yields CSVVGLALTDTQYF.

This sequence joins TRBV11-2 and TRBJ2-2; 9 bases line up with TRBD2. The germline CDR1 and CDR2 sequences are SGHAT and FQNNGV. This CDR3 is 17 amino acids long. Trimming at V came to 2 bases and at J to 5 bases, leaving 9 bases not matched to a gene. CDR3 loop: CASSLRTSDSRTGELFF. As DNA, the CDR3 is TGTGCCAGCAGCTTAAGGACTAGCGACTCTAGGACCGGGGAGCTGTTTTTT.

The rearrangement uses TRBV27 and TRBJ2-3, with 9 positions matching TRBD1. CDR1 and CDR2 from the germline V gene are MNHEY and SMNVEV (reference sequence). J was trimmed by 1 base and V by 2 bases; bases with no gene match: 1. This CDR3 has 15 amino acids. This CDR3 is CASSLRDRGTDTQYF. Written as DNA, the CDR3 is TGTGCCAGCAGTTTACGGGACAGGGGCACAGATACGCAGTATTTT.

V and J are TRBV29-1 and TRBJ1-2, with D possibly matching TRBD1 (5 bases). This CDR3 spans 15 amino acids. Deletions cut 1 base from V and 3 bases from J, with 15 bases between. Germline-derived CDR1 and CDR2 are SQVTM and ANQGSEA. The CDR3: CSVEVQNRRHYGYTF. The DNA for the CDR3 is TGCAGCGTTGAAGTGCAGAACAGGAGACACTATGGCTACACCTTC. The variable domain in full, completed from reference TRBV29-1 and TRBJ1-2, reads SAVISQKPSRDICQRGTSLTIQCQVDSQVTMMFWYRQQPGQSLTLIATANQGSEATYESGFVIDKFPISRPNLTFSTLTVSNMSPEDSSIYLCSVEVQNRRHYGYTFGSGTRLTVV.

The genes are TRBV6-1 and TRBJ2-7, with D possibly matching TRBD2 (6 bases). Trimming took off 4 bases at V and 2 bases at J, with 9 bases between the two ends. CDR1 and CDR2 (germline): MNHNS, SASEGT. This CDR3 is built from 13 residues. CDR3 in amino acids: CASSAGSPYEQYF. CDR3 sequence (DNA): TGTGCCAGCAGTGCCGGGAGCCCCTACGAGCAGTACTTC.

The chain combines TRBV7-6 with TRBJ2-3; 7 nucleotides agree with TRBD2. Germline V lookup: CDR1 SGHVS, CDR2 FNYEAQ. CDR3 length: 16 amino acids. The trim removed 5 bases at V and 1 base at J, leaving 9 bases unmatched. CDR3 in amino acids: CASSTSAGIRTDTQYF. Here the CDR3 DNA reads TGTGCCAGCAGCACCTCAGCGGGGATCCGCACAGATACGCAGTATTTT.

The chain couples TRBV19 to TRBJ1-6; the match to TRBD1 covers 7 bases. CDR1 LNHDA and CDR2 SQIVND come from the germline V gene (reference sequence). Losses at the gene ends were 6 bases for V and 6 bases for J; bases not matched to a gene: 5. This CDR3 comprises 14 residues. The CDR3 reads CASSDTGVNSPLHF. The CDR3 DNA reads TGTGCCAGTAGCGATACAGGGGTTAATTCACCCCTCCACTTT.

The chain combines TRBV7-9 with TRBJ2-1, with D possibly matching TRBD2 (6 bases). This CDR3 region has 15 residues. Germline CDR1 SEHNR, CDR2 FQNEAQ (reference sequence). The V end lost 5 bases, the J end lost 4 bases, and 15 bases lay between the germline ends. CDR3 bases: TGTGCCAGCAGCGTAGAGCGACTAGATTACAATGAGCAGTTCTTC. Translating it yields CASSVERLDYNEQFF.

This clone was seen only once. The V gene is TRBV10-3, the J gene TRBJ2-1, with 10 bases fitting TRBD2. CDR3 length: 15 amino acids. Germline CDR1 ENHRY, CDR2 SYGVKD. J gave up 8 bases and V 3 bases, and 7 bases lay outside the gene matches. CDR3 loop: CAISEAGGIVDEQFF. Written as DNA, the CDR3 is TGTGCCATCAGTGAAGCGGGGGGGATTGTAGATGAGCAGTTCTTC.

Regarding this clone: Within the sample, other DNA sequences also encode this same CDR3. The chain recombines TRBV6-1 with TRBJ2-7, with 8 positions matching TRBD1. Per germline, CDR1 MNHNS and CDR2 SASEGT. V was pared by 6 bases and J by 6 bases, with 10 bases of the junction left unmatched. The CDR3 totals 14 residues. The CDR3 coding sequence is TGTGCCAGCAGCCCTACCGCAGGGGGCCGCGAGCAGTACTTC. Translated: CASSPTAGGREQYF.